One sample yielded the 20 T cell receptor beta chains listed below, sequenced in a study of PD-1 blockade in mismatch repair-deficient tumors (dated by TCRdb to about 2017). The library was built by means of the immunoSEQ multiplex PCR assay. The clones in this table, taken by TCRdb from immuneACCESS, are in-frame only. Not every clone is retained; where verified, under half of the shortfall comes from an unresolved V gene, and the cause of the rest is unknown. The sample table contains fewer than 60,000 clones; only one count was recorded for approximately 80% of them. The ten largest make up around 3.5% of the sample. Read against the paper, the sample's time point label means: peripheral blood before pembrolizumab. Material: PBMCs, obtained before pembrolizumab treatment. The receptors stem from an adult with mismatch repair-deficient cancer.

V is TRBV6-5 and J is TRBJ2-7; 8 positions match TRBD2. V gave up 8 bases and J gave up 7 bases; unmatched junction bases: 13. Per germline, CDR1 MNHEY and CDR2 SVGAGI. The CDR3 is 14 residues long. The CDR3 DNA follows: TGTGCCAGCTGCATCGGGAGGGCCCGGGGAGAGCAGTACTTC. Protein sequence: CASCIGRARGEQYF.

The chain couples TRBV10-1 to TRBJ2-2; D uncertain. Germline values: CDR1 WNHNN, CDR2 SYGVQD (reference sequence). This CDR3 comprises 11 residues. The germline V and J ends were trimmed by 3 bases and 4 bases, with 0 bases remaining between them. The CDR3 loop is CASSDTGELFF. DNA for the CDR3: TGCGCCAGCAGTGACACCGGGGAGCTGTTTTTT.

The J gene is TRBJ1-2, the V gene TRBV5-8; possibly TRBD1 for D (6 bases). The CDR3 contains 15 residues. V was pared by 1 base and J by 6 bases, with 16 bases between. Germline V lookup: CDR1 SGHTS, CDR2 YDEGEE. CDR3 in amino acids: CASSLRGSNANGYTF. The CDR3, as DNA: TGTGCCAGCAGCTTGAGGGGGTCTAATGCAAATGGCTACACCTTC.

V is TRBV29-1 and J is TRBJ2-7, with TRBD2 as a possible D gene (6 bases). Germline V gene data show CDR1 as SQVTM and CDR2 as ANQGSEA. Between the trimmed V and J ends, which lost 4 bases and 5 bases, there was a span of 18 bases. CDR3 length: 14 residues. As DNA, the CDR3 is TGCAGCGTTGTCGGGACTCGGGCCGATCACGAGCAGTACTTC. Its translation is CSVVGTRADHEQYF.

The chain combines TRBV4-2 with TRBJ2-5; 10 nucleotides line up with TRBD1. The trim removed 4 bases at V and 5 bases at J, leaving 7 bases unmatched. CDR3 length: 15 amino acids. CDR1 and CDR2 from the germline V gene are LGHNA and YNFKEQ. DNA of the CDR3: TGTGCCAGCAGCCTCGACAGGGGGCTAGGGGAGACCCAGTACTTC. Its translation: CASSLDRGLGETQYF.

The chain links TRBV9 to TRBJ1-1, with 7 nucleotides matching TRBD1. The J segment lost 4 bases and the V segment lost 4 bases, leaving 4 bases of the junction unmatched. CDR1 is SGDLS and CDR2 is YYNGEE in the germline V gene. This CDR3 is built from 13 residues. The CDR3, as DNA: TGTGCCAGCAGCACAACAGGGGTCACTGAAGCTTTCTTT. As protein: CASSTTGVTEAFF.

This chain connects TRBV9 to TRBJ2-1; D unclear. Trimming removed 2 bases from V and 9 bases from J, with 9 bases in between. Germline-derived CDR1 and CDR2 are SGDLS and YYNGEE. The length of the CDR3 is 12 residues. The chain's CDR3 is CASSVRSTEQFF. The CDR3 DNA follows: TGTGCCAGCAGCGTCCGTAGCACTGAGCAGTTCTTC. The complete variable domain, with remaining parts taken from reference TRBV9 and TRBJ2-1, reads DSGVTQTPKHLITATGQRVTLRCSPRSGDLSVYWYQQSLDQGLQFLIQYYNGEERAKGNILERFSAQQFPDLHSELNLSSLELGDSALYFCASSVRSTEQFFGPGTRLTVL.

The rearrangement uses TRBV6-5 and TRBJ2-1; D gene uncertain. Per the germline V gene, CDR1 is MNHEY and CDR2 is SVGAGI. The V end lost 6 bases, the J end lost 3 bases, and 3 bases lay between the germline ends. The length of the CDR3 is 11 residues. This chain's CDR3 is CASRLYNEQFF. The CDR3, as DNA: TGTGCCAGCAGGCTCTACAATGAGCAGTTCTTC.

The genes are TRBV4-2 and TRBJ2-3; a weak D match, TRBD2 (5 bases). Germline values: CDR1 LGHNA, CDR2 YNFKEQ. The ends were cut back, 0 bases at V and 1 base at J, with 14 bases in the middle. This CDR3 contains 17 residues. CDR3 nucleotide sequence: TGTGCCAGCAGCCAAGATCTTGGAGGATCTGGCACAGATACGCAGTATTTT. This encodes CASSQDLGGSGTDTQYF.

This clone was detected only once. The rearrangement uses TRBV5-7 and TRBJ1-3; 7 nucleotides align to TRBD1. TRBV5-7 is given ORF status, its function remaining uncertain. Germline trimming cut 4 bases from V and 1 base from J; bases unmatched to any gene: 11. CDR3 length equals 17 residues. CDR3: CASSTTTGRPSGNTIYF. CDR3 in DNA: TGTGCCAGCAGCACTACGACAGGGCGGCCTTCTGGAAACACCATATATTTT.

This rearrangement joins TRBV6-6 to TRBJ2-2; 8 bases fit TRBD1. The ends lost 6 bases at V and 1 base at J; junction bases unmatched: 4. The CDR3 has 15 residues. CDR1 is MNHNY, CDR2 SVGAGI, per germline (reference sequence). The CDR3 sequence is CASSWTGQNTGELFF. The CDR3, as DNA: TGTGCCAGCAGCTGGACAGGGCAGAACACCGGGGAGCTGTTTTTT.

This rearrangement joins TRBV19 to TRBJ2-3, with TRBD2 matching over 13 bases. J gave up 0 bases and V 4 bases, and 4 bases lay outside the gene matches. This CDR3 has 17 amino acids. Germline CDR1 LNHDA, CDR2 SQIVND (reference sequence). The CDR3 loop reads CASSTGLAGPSTDTQYF. The CDR3 coding sequence is TGTGCCAGTAGTACGGGACTAGCGGGACCAAGCACAGATACGCAGTATTTT.

The rearrangement joins TRBV5-1 to TRBJ1-3; no firm D call. The CDR3 length is 13 residues. Germline V gene lookup returns CDR1 SGHRS and CDR2 YFSETQ. Trimming took off 4 bases at V and 3 bases at J, with 8 bases between the two ends. The CDR3 DNA follows: TGCGCCAGCAGCCCCATAGATGGAAACACCATATATTTT. Its translation is CASSPIDGNTIYF.

This chain uses TRBV30 with TRBJ1-2; D not certain. Germline V lookup: CDR1 GTSNPN, CDR2 SVGIG (reference sequence). The CDR3 sequence is 15 residues long. With 2 bases removed from V and 1 base from J, the gap between germline ends came to 14 bases. The CDR3 here is CAWSLHILSNYGYTF. CDR3 nucleotides: TGTGCCTGGAGTCTACATATCCTCAGTAACTATGGCTACACCTTC.

This chain joins TRBV7-3 and TRBJ2-3; D gene unclear. CDR3 size: 13 residues. The germline gives CDR1 SGHTA, CDR2 FQGTGA. V lost 2 bases to trimming and J lost 5 bases, with 8 bases between them. The CDR3 nucleotides are TGTGCCAGCAGCTTATCTAGTGTAGATACGCAGTATTTT. This sequence encodes CASSLSSVDTQYF.

The J gene is TRBJ2-1, the V gene TRBV7-3; 9 bases are shared with TRBD2. The CDR3 has 16 amino acids. With V trimmed by 5 bases and J by 8 bases, 13 bases remained unmatched. CDR1 and CDR2 from the germline V gene are SGHTA and FQGTGA. CDR3 sequence reads: CASSRGGASGNYEQFF. The CDR3 coding sequence is TGTGCCAGCAGCCGAGGCGGGGCTAGCGGGAACTATGAGCAGTTCTTC.

The genes are TRBV6-5 and TRBJ1-2; tentative D call: TRBD1 (6 bases). Germline CDR1 is MNHEY and CDR2 is SVGAGI. This CDR3 is built from 12 residues. Trimming shortened V by 10 bases and J by 3 bases, and 12 bases separated the two germline ends. CDR3 protein: CATRDNYYGYTF. The CDR3 coding sequence is TGTGCCACCAGGGACAACTACTATGGCTACACCTTC.

The rearrangement joins TRBV21-1 to TRBJ2-1; whether TRBD2, the table's D call, matches the DNA was not checked. TRBV21-1 is recorded as a pseudogene. The CDR3 covers 21 residues. In DNA, the CDR3 is TGTGCCAGCAGCAAAGAGCAGAGACAGACCCCCCAGACTAGCGGGAACAATGAGCAGTTCTTC. It codes for CASSKEQRQTPQTSGNNEQFF.

The chain employs TRBV6-1 and TRBJ2-7; D not certain. V was cut by 0 bases and J by 0 bases, with 6 bases left in between. The CDR3 contains 14 residues. Germline lookup yields CDR1 MNHNS and CDR2 SASEGT. The chain's CDR3 is CASSEAWDSYEQYF. The CDR3 nucleotides read TGTGCCAGCAGTGAAGCGTGGGACTCCTACGAGCAGTACTTC.

The chain employs TRBV5-1 and TRBJ2-1, with 8 nucleotides matching TRBD2. The CDR3 spans 13 residues. The trim removed 6 bases at V and 3 bases at J, leaving 2 bases unmatched. Germline CDR1 SGHRS, CDR2 YFSETQ. The CDR3 protein is CASKGLDYNEQFF. Written as DNA, the CDR3 is TGCGCCAGCAAGGGACTAGACTACAATGAGCAGTTCTTC.